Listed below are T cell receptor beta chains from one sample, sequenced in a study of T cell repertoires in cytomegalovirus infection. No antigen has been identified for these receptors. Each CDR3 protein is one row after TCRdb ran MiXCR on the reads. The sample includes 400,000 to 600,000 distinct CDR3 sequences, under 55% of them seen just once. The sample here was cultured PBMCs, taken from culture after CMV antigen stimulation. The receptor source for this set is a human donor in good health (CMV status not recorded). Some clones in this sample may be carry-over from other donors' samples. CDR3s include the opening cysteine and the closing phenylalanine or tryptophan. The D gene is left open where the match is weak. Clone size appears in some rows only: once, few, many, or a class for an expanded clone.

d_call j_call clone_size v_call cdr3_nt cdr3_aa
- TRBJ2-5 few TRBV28 TGTGCCAGCAGTTTGTTAGCGCTGGGGAAAGAGACCCAGTACTTC CASSLLALGKETQYF
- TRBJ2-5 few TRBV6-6 TGTGCCAGCAGTTCAACCCCGGGACATGGAGAGACCCAGTACTTC CASSSTPGHGETQYF
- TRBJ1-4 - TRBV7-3 TGTGCCAGCAGCCCCCTGGGCGGTAGTGCAACTAATGAAAAACTGTTTTTT CASSPLGGSATNEKLFF
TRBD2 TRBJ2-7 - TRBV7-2 TGTGCCAGCAGCTTAGGTTATGTATTAGCGGGGCGCGACTCCTACGAGCAGTACTTC CASSLGYVLAGRDSYEQYF
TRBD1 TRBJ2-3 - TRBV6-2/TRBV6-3 TGTGCCAGCAGCCCTCATACGGGACAGCGCACAGATACGCAGTATTTT CASSPHTGQRTDTQYF
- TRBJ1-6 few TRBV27 TGTGCCAGCAGCTCCACTCCAAAACCAGATAATTCACCCCTCCACTTT CASSSTPKPDNSPLHF
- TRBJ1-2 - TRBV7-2 TGTGCCAGCAGCTGGGGGGGCGGATACTATGGCTACACCTTC CASSWGGGYYGYTF
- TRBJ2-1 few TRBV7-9 TGTGCCAGCAGCAAAACCACAGGGAGGGACAATGAGCAGTTCTTC CASSKTTGRDNEQFF
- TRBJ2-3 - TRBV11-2 TGTGCCAGCAGCTTAAAACCTGCTAGCACAGATACGCAGTATTTT CASSLKPASTDTQYF
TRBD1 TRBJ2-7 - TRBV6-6 TGTGCCAGCAGTAAAACAGGGGTAGGGGGCTACGAGCAGTACTTC CASSKTGVGGYEQYF
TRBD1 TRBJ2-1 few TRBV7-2 TGTGCCAGCAGCCCCGGGACAGGGGTCGGTGAGCAGTTCTTC CASSPGTGVGEQFF
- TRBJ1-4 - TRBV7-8 TGTGCCAGCAGCCGGGAGAGCTCTAATGAAAAACTGTTTTTT CASSRESSNEKLFF
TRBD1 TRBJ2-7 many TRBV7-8 TGTGCCAGCAGCTCAAAACAGGGGCCCTACGAGCAGTACTTC CASSSKQGPYEQYF
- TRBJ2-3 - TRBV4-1 TGCGCCAGCAGCCAGGACTTCAGGTTAAATACGCAGTATTTT CASSQDFRLNTQYF
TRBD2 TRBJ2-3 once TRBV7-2 TGTGCCAGCAGCTTAGTCGCGGGAGTCCCAGATACGCAGTATTTT CASSLVAGVPDTQYF
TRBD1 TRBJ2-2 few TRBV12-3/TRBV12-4 TGTGCCAGCAGTTTGACAGGGTTCACCGGGGAGCTGTTTTTT CASSLTGFTGELFF
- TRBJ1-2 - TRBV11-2 TGTGCCAGCAGCTTTCCCTCGGAAGTTGGCTACACCTTC CASSFPSEVGYTF
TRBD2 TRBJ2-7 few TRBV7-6 TGTGCCAGCAGCCCCGACACTAGCGGCCCCTACGAGCAGTACTTC CASSPDTSGPYEQYF
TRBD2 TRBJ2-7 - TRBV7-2 TGTGCCAGCAGCATAGGACTAGCGGGAACTACGCACTTC CASSIGLAGTTHF
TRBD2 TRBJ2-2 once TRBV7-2 TGTGCCAGCAGCTCCACACAGCGGGGGGGTGGCGGGGAGCTGTTTTTT CASSSTQRGGGGELFF
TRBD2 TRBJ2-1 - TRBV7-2 TGTGCCAGCAGCCCGAGGGGACTAGCGGGAGGGCAGTTCTTC CASSPRGLAGGQFF
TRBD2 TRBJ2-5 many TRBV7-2 TGTGCCAGCAGCTCTCTTGGGAGCGGGGCAGAGACCCAGTACTTC CASSSLGSGAETQYF
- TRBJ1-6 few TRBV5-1 TGCGCCAGCACTCCGGATGGGGGAAACAATTCACCCCTCCACTTT CASTPDGGNNSPLHF